Below are 20 T cell receptor beta chains sequenced from a single sample in a study of Ad26.COV2.S vaccination and SARS-CoV-2 variants (TCRdb year 2021). The treatment or condition label corresponds to: roughly 18 received Ad26.COV2.S at low or high dose, single or two shots; about five received placebo; per-sample allocation not given. Repertoires of vaccine and placebo recipients were sequenced from samples taken on day 63 after the first injection. The library was prepared using the immunoSEQ multiplex PCR assay. Held by TCRdb, this immuneACCESS table contains in-frame sequences only and omits some clones. Under half of the omission traces to an unresolved V gene where checked; the cause of the rest is unknown. The sample table contains a few hundred thousand clones; only one count was recorded for roughly 90% of them. About 1.6% of the sample is taken by the ten largest. This specimen consisted of peripheral blood, obtained in a trial of Ad26.COV2.S vaccine versus placebo. The receptors were sampled from a person aged 18-65 years who received the Ad26.COV2.S COVID-19 vaccine or a placebo.

The genes are TRBV7-2 and TRBJ1-1, with D uncertain. V lost 3 bases and J 7 bases, leaving 9 bases between the germline ends. Germline-derived CDR1 and CDR2 are SGHTA and FQGNSA. The CDR3 spans 12 residues. The CDR3 coding sequence is TGTGCCAGCAGCTTGAGATCGGGTGAAGCTTTCTTT. Encoded protein: CASSLRSGEAFF.

In the case of this clone: This same CDR3 is encoded by further DNA sequences in the sample. The chain joins TRBV27 to TRBJ2-2; D might be TRBD2 (5 bases). The CDR3 contains 14 residues. Trimming removed 3 bases from V and 5 bases from J, with 10 bases in between. Germline assignment: CDR1 MNHEY and CDR2 SMNVEV (reference sequence). Here the CDR3 reads CASSFGVGTGELFF. The CDR3 coding sequence is TGTGCCAGCAGTTTCGGGGTGGGAACCGGGGAGCTGTTTTTT.

This sequence joins TRBV3-1 (or the pseudogene TRBV3-2) and TRBJ1-2; no clear D. The CDR3 runs to 14 residues. V was shortened by 3 bases and J by 10 bases, with 18 bases between the two germline ends. Germline V CDR1 and CDR2: LGHDT, YNNKEL (reference sequence). For the CDR3, the DNA is TGTGCCAGCAGCCAGAACCTCCGGGAGACCTACTACACCTTC. Residues: CASSQNLRETYYTF.

The chain carries TRBV7-2 and TRBJ2-7; 8 nucleotides line up with TRBD1. This CDR3 comprises 17 residues. V lost 5 bases and J lost 3; bases outside the gene matches: 15. CDR1 is SGHTA, CDR2 FQGNSA, per germline. The CDR3 is CASSPDRDEWENYEQYF. CDR3 in DNA: TGTGCCAGCAGCCCGGACAGGGATGAATGGGAAAACTACGAGCAGTACTTC.

Regarding this clone: Other DNA variants within this sample encode the same CDR3. This chain connects TRBV29-1 to TRBJ2-7, with 8 bases identical to TRBD2. Germline CDR1 reads SQVTM; CDR2 reads ANQGSEA. The J segment lost 1 base and the V segment lost 4 bases, leaving 0 bases of the junction unmatched. The CDR3 has 12 residues. DNA of the CDR3: TGCAGCGTTGGCGGGGGGTCCTACGAGCAGTACTTC. Translated, it gives CSVGGGSYEQYF.

The V call is TRBV7-8, the J call TRBJ2-7; D is undetermined. Trimming took off 5 bases at V and 6 bases at J, with 23 bases between the two ends. The CDR3 runs to 16 residues. The germline V gene has CDR1 SGHVS and CDR2 FQNEAQ. CDR3 DNA sequence: TGTGCCAGCAGCACGCGGACGGCCTCCTTTTTGACCGAGCAGTACTTC. Amino acids: CASSTRTASFLTEQYF.

The chain combines TRBV6-2 or TRBV6-3 with TRBJ1-6; D is unclear. Germline V gene sequence: CDR1 MNHEY, CDR2 SVGEGT. This CDR3 has 15 residues. V was clipped by 0 bases and J by 7 bases, with 10 bases between them. The CDR3 nucleotides are TGTGCCAGCAGTTACTCGCGGCTGAGAAATTCACCCCTCCACTTT. As protein: CASSYSRLRNSPLHF.

This rearrangement joins TRBV10-2 to TRBJ2-7, with 8 bases identical to TRBD1. The length of the CDR3 is 15 residues. V lost 3 bases, J lost 4 bases, and 8 bases stayed unmatched. CDR1 and CDR2 from the germline V gene are WSHSY and SAAADI. The CDR3 sequence: CASSDPDREGYEQYF. In DNA form, the CDR3 reads TGCGCCAGCAGTGACCCGGACAGGGAAGGTTACGAGCAGTACTTC.

The gene calls are TRBV2 and TRBJ2-2, with D unresolved. The CDR3 has 15 residues. Trimming shortened V by 6 bases and J by 2 bases, and 13 bases separated the two germline ends. Germline CDR1 reads SNHLY; CDR2 reads FYNNEI. DNA of the CDR3: TGTGCCAGCAGAAAGGACGGGCCTAACACCGGGGAGCTGTTTTTT. Protein product: CASRKDGPNTGELFF.

DNA for the CDR3: TGTGCCAGCAGCCATCTAAGCTCGGGACAGGGGAATGAAAAACTGTTTTTT. It yields the protein CASSHLSSGQGNEKLFF. The chain recombines TRBV7-2 with TRBJ1-4; TRBD1 matches at 10 bases. The CDR3 is 17 residues long. V lost 5 bases to trimming and J lost 5 bases; unmatched junction nucleotides: 11. Germline V lookup: CDR1 SGHTA, CDR2 FQGNSA.

The rearrangement links TRBV20-1 to TRBJ1-5, with a weak D call TRBD1 (5 bases). This CDR3 is 11 amino acids long. Germline V gene data show CDR1 as DFQATT and CDR2 as SNEGSKA (reference sequence). The V gene lost 3 bases and the J gene lost 10 bases, with 10 bases spanning the gap. In nucleotides, the CDR3 is TGCAGTGCTAGGTCAGGGATTCCCCAGCATTTT. It specifies CSARSGIPQHF.

Written as DNA, the CDR3 is TGTGCCAGCAGTGACACACTGGGGGGATTGGAGCAGTATTTT. This gives the protein CASSDTLGGLEQYF. The chain recombines TRBV25-1 with TRBJ2-3; tentatively, D is TRBD2 (6 bases). Germline V gene lookup returns CDR1 MGHDK and CDR2 SYGVNS. The CDR3 extends over 14 amino acids. The V end lost 3 bases, the J end lost 11 bases, and 18 bases lay between the germline ends.

The chain carries TRBV7-9 and TRBJ2-7, with TRBD1 as a possible D gene (6 bases). The CDR3 length is 13 residues. Between the trimmed V and J ends, which lost 7 bases and 3 bases, there was a span of 13 bases. Germline V gene sequence: CDR1 SEHNR, CDR2 FQNEAQ (reference sequence). In DNA form, the CDR3 reads TGTGCCAGCACCTCGTCAGGGGTCTACGAGCAGTACTTC. As protein: CASTSSGVYEQYF.

This rearrangement joins TRBV7-2 to TRBJ2-5; 10 bases map to TRBD2. The CDR3 consists of 16 residues. The germline CDR1 and CDR2 sequences are SGHTA and FQGNSA. Trimming took 2 bases from V and 8 from J; bases not matched to a gene: 11. The CDR3: CASSLIRAGGLETQYF. The DNA for the CDR3 is TGTGCCAGCAGCTTAATAAGAGCGGGGGGGCTGGAAACCCAGTACTTC.

CDR3 nucleotide sequence: TGCGCCAGCAGCCAAGTTCTTGGGGGCTTTTTGAACACTGAAGCTTTCTTT. Amino acids: CASSQVLGGFLNTEAFF. V gene TRBV4-1 combines with J gene TRBJ1-1, with TRBD1 as a possible D gene (6 bases). The germline V gene has CDR1 MGHRA and CDR2 YSYEKL. The length of the CDR3 is 17 residues. V dropped 1 base and J dropped 0 bases, with 15 bases sitting between them.

V usage is TRBV15 and J usage is TRBJ2-7, with D possibly being TRBD2 (5 bases). The V gene lost 1 base and the J gene lost 5 bases, with 15 bases spanning the gap. The CDR3 has 15 amino acids. The germline CDR1 and CDR2 sequences are LNHNV and YYDKDF (reference sequence). CDR3 sequence (DNA): TGTGCCACCAGCAGAGGCGAGGGTATCGCCAACGAGCAGTACTTC. Protein: CATSRGEGIANEQYF.

The chain carries TRBV12-3 or TRBV12-4 and TRBJ2-1; no reliable D call. Between the trimmed V and J ends, which lost 6 bases and 5 bases, there was a span of 8 bases. This CDR3 region has 12 residues. The CDR3: CASSGWDNEQFF. For the CDR3, the DNA is TGTGCCAGCAGCGGGTGGGACAATGAGCAGTTCTTC.

In this sample, this clone turned up once. The chain links TRBV7-9 to TRBJ2-2; D remains unclear. V was trimmed by 8 bases and J by 4 bases, leaving 11 bases between them. From germline, CDR1 is SEHNR and CDR2 FQNEAQ (reference sequence). CDR3 size: 13 residues. The CDR3 DNA follows: TGTGCCAGCCAAACTCCAATCACCGGGGAGCTGTTTTTT. It codes for CASQTPITGELFF.

The V gene is TRBV5-6, the J gene TRBJ1-2; possible D gene TRBD1, 6 bases. The CDR3 runs to 14 residues. Germline assignment: CDR1 SGHDT and CDR2 YYEEEE. V was shortened by 3 bases and J by 4 bases, with 13 bases between the two germline ends. CDR3 sequence (DNA): TGTGCCAGCAGCTCTGGGGGGCCCCTCTATGGCTACACCTTC. Translation gives CASSSGGPLYGYTF.

J is TRBJ1-2 and V is TRBV5-1; D possibly corresponds to TRBD1 (6 bases). The CDR3 runs 16 residues. The germline V and J ends were trimmed by 7 bases and 4 bases, with 23 bases remaining between them. CDR1 is SGHRS and CDR2 is YFSETQ in the germline V gene. CDR3 sequence reads: CASGHGRGGAIYGYTF. The CDR3, as DNA: TGCGCCAGCGGTCATGGGAGGGGGGGCGCGATCTATGGCTACACCTTC. The whole variable domain, filled in from reference TRBV5-1 and TRBJ1-2, reads KAGVTQTPRYLIKTRGQQVTLSCSPISGHRSVSWYQQTPGQGLQFLFEYFSETQRNKGNFPGRFSGRQFSNSRSEMNVSTLELGDSALYLCASGHGRGGAIYGYTFGSGTRLTVV.